Below are 17 T cell receptor beta chains sequenced from a single sample in a study of T cells in Graves' hyperthyroidism and ophthalmopathy. The investigators amplified TCR beta CDR3 regions from RNA transcripts. HTBI primers were used for first-round RT-PCR of the TCR CDR3. TCRdb reanalysed the multiplex PCR reads using MiXCR and keeps one entry per CDR3 protein. The sample shows hundreds of thousands of distinct CDR3 sequences, approximately 13% of them seen only once. Sequencing was done on a sample of blood. These receptors were collected from a woman in her thirties with Graves' hyperthyroidism.

This clonotype was counted many times. The chain has TRBV28 and TRBJ2-7, with D possibly called TRBD1 or TRBD2 (5 bases each). The CDR3 has 15 residues. The ends were cut back, 5 bases at V and 5 bases at J, with 19 bases in the middle. In germline, CDR1 is MDHEN, CDR2 SYDVKM. The CDR3 protein is CASSPRDLGYNEQYF. In DNA, the CDR3 is TGTGCCAGCAGTCCCCGGGACCTGGGGTACAACGAGCAGTACTTC.

Comments on this clonotype: A much bigger clone sits one base away, suggesting this may be a read error. The V and J genes are TRBV30 and TRBJ1-2; no reliable D call. Germline V gene sequence: CDR1 GTSNPN, CDR2 SVGIG (reference sequence). The CDR3 has 11 amino acids. This CDR3 is CARSERSLNTF. Written as DNA, the CDR3 is TGTGCCCGGAGTGAACGGAGCCTTAACACCTTC.

This clonotype was detected ten times or more. V and J are TRBV12-3 or TRBV12-4 and TRBJ1-4; D remains ambiguous. This CDR3 has 13 amino acids. V was clipped by 2 bases and J by 8 bases, with 9 bases between them. The CDR3 here is CASSLREREKLFF. The CDR3, as DNA: TGTGCCAGCAGTTTAAGAGAAAGGGAAAAACTGTTTTTT.

The J gene is TRBJ2-3, the V gene TRBV6-2 or TRBV6-3; 8 nucleotides align to TRBD2. From germline, CDR1 is MNHEY and CDR2 SVGEGT. The CDR3 totals 16 residues. The V segment lost 0 bases and the J segment 1 base; nucleotides outside the gene matches: 3. The CDR3 loop is CASSYSGRAGTDTQYF. The CDR3 bases are TGTGCCAGCAGTTACTCCGGGAGGGCGGGCACAGATACGCAGTATTTT.

This chain uses TRBV10-3 with TRBJ2-2; D gene uncertain. The germline V and J ends were trimmed by 4 bases and 2 bases, with 20 bases remaining between them. This CDR3 has 18 residues. Germline CDR1 reads ENHRY; CDR2 reads SYGVKD. The chain's CDR3 is CAISGPDGPAYNTGELFF. The DNA of the CDR3 is TGTGCCATCAGTGGACCTGACGGACCTGCATATAACACCGGGGAGCTGTTTTTT.

This clonotype was detected many times. The chain links TRBV4-2 to TRBJ2-2; TRBD1 matches 9 bases. The ends lost 1 base at V and 3 bases at J; junction bases unmatched: 0. The CDR3 is made up of 15 amino acids. Germline assignment: CDR1 LGHNA and CDR2 YNFKEQ. CDR3 amino acids: CASSQGQGDTGELFF. The CDR3 nucleotides are TGTGCCAGCAGCCAAGGACAGGGGGACACCGGGGAGCTGTTTTTT.

This clonotype was counted only a few times. The J gene is TRBJ1-6, the V gene TRBV7-2; 10 nucleotides line up with TRBD1. V gave up 1 base and J gave up 8 bases; unmatched junction bases: 2. Germline values: CDR1 SGHTA, CDR2 FQGNSA. The CDR3 covers 15 residues. The CDR3 DNA reads as TGTGCCAGCAGCTTAGAGGGGACAGGGGATTCACCCCTCCACTTT. Amino acids: CASSLEGTGDSPLHF.

This clonotype was seen more than once but under ten times. CDR3: CASSTGTEETQYF. DNA of the CDR3: TGTGCCAGCAGCACCGGGACGGAAGAGACCCAGTACTTC. The chain has TRBV7-6 and TRBJ2-5; D is tentatively TRBD1 or TRBD2 (5 bases each). With 5 bases removed from V and 3 bases from J, the gap between germline ends came to 10 bases. The CDR3 spans 13 residues. The germline CDR1 and CDR2 sequences are SGHVS and FNYEAQ.

In this sample, this clonotype turned up a few times. V gene TRBV24-1 combines with J gene TRBJ1-6; no clear D gene. Trimming removed 10 bases at V and 7 bases at J, with 16 bases between. CDR1 is KGHDR, CDR2 SFDVKD, per germline. CDR3 length: 14 residues. The CDR3 DNA sequence: TGTGCCACTCGCGGCGCGGAGTTGAATTCACCCCTCCACTTT. Amino acids: CATRGAELNSPLHF.

This clonotype was picked up a small number of times. This chain links TRBV3-1 with TRBJ2-7; 7 bases match TRBD2. Germline V CDR1 and CDR2: LGHDT, YNNKEL (reference sequence). With 4 bases clipped from V and 0 bases from J, the junction kept 6 bases outside the gene matches. This CDR3 comprises 15 residues. CDR3: CASSLRLAASYEQYF. CDR3 in DNA: TGTGCCAGCAGCCTCCGTCTAGCGGCCTCCTACGAGCAGTACTTC.

This clonotype has at least ten counts. J is TRBJ1-1 and V is TRBV28; 7 bases are shared with TRBD1. Germline V gene sequence: CDR1 MDHEN, CDR2 SYDVKM. Trimming took 6 bases from V and 0 from J; bases not matched to a gene: 4. The CDR3 runs to 14 residues. The CDR3 here is CASRAQGMNTEAFF. CDR3 DNA sequence: TGTGCCAGCAGGGCACAGGGGATGAACACTGAAGCTTTCTTT. The full variable domain, its missing parts supplied by reference TRBV28 and TRBJ1-1, is DVKVTQSSRYLVKRTGEKVFLECVQDMDHENMFWYRQDPGLGLRLIYFSYDVKMKEKGDIPEGYSVSREKKERFSLILESASTNQTSMYLCASRAQGMNTEAFFGQGTRLTVV.

This clonotype showed up just a few times. The chain links TRBV9 to TRBJ2-1; 9 nucleotides line up with TRBD2. CDR3 length: 15 amino acids. The ends lost 0 bases at V and 8 bases at J; junction bases unmatched: 6. Per germline, CDR1 SGDLS and CDR2 YYNGEE. The DNA for the CDR3 is TGTGCCAGCAGCGTAGCTAGGGCGGGAGGGGATGAGCAGTTCTTC. Its protein product is CASSVARAGGDEQFF.

This clonotype was detected only a few times. The chain carries TRBV18 and TRBJ2-7, with D uncertain. Looked up from germline, CDR1 is KGHSH and CDR2 is LQKENI. The CDR3 covers 13 residues. Trimming shortened V by 6 bases and J by 5 bases, and 14 bases separated the two germline ends. The CDR3 DNA follows: TGTGCCAGCTCGATCCGGGTATCGGACGAGCAGTACTTC. Translated, it gives CASSIRVSDEQYF.

This clonotype was seen at least ten times. V usage is TRBV2 and J usage is TRBJ1-6, with D tentatively TRBD1 (5 bases). Trimming stripped 5 bases from V and 10 bases from J, with 30 bases between. The CDR3 runs 19 residues. Germline CDR1 reads SNHLY; CDR2 reads FYNNEI. CDR3 bases: TGTGCCAGCAGTCGGACCGGGACCCCTGTTACGACGGGGGGGTCACCCCTCCACTTT. Translated, it gives CASSRTGTPVTTGGSPLHF.

V usage is TRBV6-1 and J usage is TRBJ2-7, with D maybe TRBD1 (6 bases). The CDR3 loop spans 15 amino acids. V lost 6 bases to trimming and J lost 0 bases, with 15 bases between them. CDR1 and CDR2 (germline): MNHNS, SASEGT. CDR3 DNA: TGTGCCAGCAGACCACAACAGGGCCGCTCCTACGAGCAGTACTTC. Protein: CASRPQQGRSYEQYF.

The chain employs TRBV9 and TRBJ2-3; 11 bases map to TRBD2. The CDR3 has 16 residues. Germline-derived CDR1 and CDR2 are SGDLS and YYNGEE. V lost 3 bases to trimming and J lost 2 bases; unmatched junction nucleotides: 5. This chain's CDR3 is CASSGAGLAVTDTQYF. In DNA, the CDR3 is TGTGCCAGCAGCGGAGCGGGACTAGCGGTCACAGATACGCAGTATTTT. The entire variable domain, with the rest obtained from reference TRBV9 and TRBJ2-3, is as follows: DSGVTQTPKHLITATGQRVTLRCSPRSGDLSVYWYQQSLDQGLQFLIQYYNGEERAKGNILERFSAQQFPDLHSELNLSSLELGDSALYFCASSGAGLAVTDTQYFGPGTRLTVL.

Many counts were recorded for this clonotype. The V call is TRBV10-1, the J call TRBJ2-1; TRBD1 matches 7 bases. The ends lost 9 bases at V and 5 bases at J; junction bases unmatched: 4. The CDR3 covers 12 residues. Per the germline V gene, CDR1 is WNHNN and CDR2 is SYGVQD (reference sequence). The CDR3: CARQGSDNEQFF. CDR3 sequence (DNA): TGCGCCAGACAGGGGTCCGACAATGAGCAGTTCTTC.